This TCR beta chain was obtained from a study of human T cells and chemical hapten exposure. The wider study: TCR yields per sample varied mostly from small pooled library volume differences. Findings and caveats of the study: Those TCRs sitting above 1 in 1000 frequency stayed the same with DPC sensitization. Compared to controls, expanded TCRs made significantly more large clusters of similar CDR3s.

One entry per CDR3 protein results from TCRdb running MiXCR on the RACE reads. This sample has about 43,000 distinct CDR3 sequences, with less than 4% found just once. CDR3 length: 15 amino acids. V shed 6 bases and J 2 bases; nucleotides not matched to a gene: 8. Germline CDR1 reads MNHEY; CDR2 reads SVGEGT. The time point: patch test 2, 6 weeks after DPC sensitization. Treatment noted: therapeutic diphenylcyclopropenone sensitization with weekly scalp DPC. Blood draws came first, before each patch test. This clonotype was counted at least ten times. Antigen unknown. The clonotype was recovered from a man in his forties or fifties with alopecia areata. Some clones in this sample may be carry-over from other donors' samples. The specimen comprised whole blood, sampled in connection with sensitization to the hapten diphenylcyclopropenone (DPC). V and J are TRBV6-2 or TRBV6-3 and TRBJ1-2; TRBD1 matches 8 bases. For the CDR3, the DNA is TGTGCCAGCAGATTTCCCAGGGGGCTGAACTATGGCTACACCTTC. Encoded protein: CASRFPRGLNYGYTF.